Listed below are T cell receptor beta chains from one sample, sequenced in a study of CD8+ T cells in alopecia areata. Profiled with immunoSEQ multiplex PCR; TCRdb holds only in-frame clones, not every one. The data contain over 100,000 clones, less than 75% of them seen just once; the ten biggest clones take up approximately 12%. The sample consisted of CD8+ T cells sorted from blood, taken at week 24, from a patient treated with tofacitinib. Source of these receptors: a human donor with alopecia areata. Each CDR3 is given with its conserved first and last residue. D genes are given only for firm matches. Clone size is not always given. Where it is, it says once, few, many or a class for expanded clones.

J	V	D	size	DNA	CDR3
TRBJ2-5	TRBV11-2	.	.	TGTGCCAGCAGCCGCGGCTTTGGGGCAGAGACCCAGTACTTC	CASSRGFGAETQYF
TRBJ2-7	TRBV14	.	few	TGTGCCAGCAGCCAACTCCGCGCCGGATCCTACGAGCAGTACTTC	CASSQLRAGSYEQYF
TRBJ2-5	TRBV7-9	TRBD2	few	TGTGCCAGCAGCCAAAAGACTAGCGGGGGGCCGGAGACCCAGTACTTC	CASSQKTSGGPETQYF
TRBJ2-1	TRBV30	TRBD1	once	TGTGCCTGGTCCCGGGACAGTATGGACAATGAGCAGTTCTTC	CAWSRDSMDNEQFF
TRBJ2-5	TRBV12-5	.	.	TGTGCTAGTGCCCGACCGGGGTACCAAGAGACCCAGTACTTC	CASARPGYQETQYF
TRBJ1-2	TRBV7-3	TRBD1	few	TGTGCCAGCAGCGTGGACAGGGGGAACTATGGCTACACCTTC	CASSVDRGNYGYTF
TRBJ1-1	TRBV28	.	.	TGTGCCAGCAGTTTATCCCCTGAGAACACTGAAGCTTTCTTT	CASSLSPENTEAFF
TRBJ2-3	TRBV12-5	.	.	TGTGCTAGTGGTTTGCCCCCGGGGCAGTATTTT	CASGLPPGQYF
TRBJ2-5	TRBV4-1	TRBD1	.	TGCGCCAGCAGCCAAGATTTCCGGACAGGGTTGGAGACCCAGTACTTC	CASSQDFRTGLETQYF
TRBJ1-1	TRBV6-6	.	few	TGTGCCAGCAGTTATGGGGACACAAGCACTGAAGCTTTCTTT	CASSYGDTSTEAFF
TRBJ2-7	TRBV27	.	few	TGTGCCAGCAGTTTAGGGGGTCCGAGCTCCTACGAGCAGTACTTC	CASSLGGPSSYEQYF
TRBJ1-5	TRBV27	.	.	TGTGCCAGCAGTGCCTCAATTGATAGCAATCAGCCCCAGCATTTT	CASSASIDSNQPQHF
TRBJ2-3	TRBV6-6	TRBD2	.	TGTGCCAGCACAGAGAGCGGGGACACAGATACGCAGTATTTT	CASTESGDTDTQYF
TRBJ1-2	TRBV9	TRBD1	few	TGTGCCAGCAGCTCGGGGACAGGGAGCTATGGCTACACCTTC	CASSSGTGSYGYTF
TRBJ2-1	TRBV7-6	.	.	TGTGCCAGCAGCGGGAGGGGAAGACAGGGGAATGAGCAGTTCTTC	CASSGRGRQGNEQFF
TRBJ1-6	TRBV9	.	few	TGTGCCAGCAGCTTCTCGGGGTCCCTTTCACCCCTCCACTTT	CASSFSGSLSPLHF
TRBJ2-1	TRBV5-1	.	.	TGCGCCAGCAGGCTTAGCGGTGTCAATGAGCAGTTCTTC	CASRLSGVNEQFF
TRBJ1-3	TRBV9	.	few	TGTGCCAGCACCCCCGACGGAAACACCATATATTTT	CASTPDGNTIYF
TRBJ1-1	TRBV29-1	.	.	TGCAGCGTTGTAGGGGGTCGTGAAGCTTTCTTT	CSVVGGREAFF
TRBJ1-5	TRBV2	.	.	TGTGCTGCGGGGTCGGGGGGCAATCAGCCCCAGCATTTT	CAAGSGGNQPQHF
TRBJ2-7	TRBV6-5	.	.	TGTGCCAGCAGTTACGGCACAGGCTACGAGCAGTACTTC	CASSYGTGYEQYF
TRBJ1-2	TRBV27	.	.	TGTGCCAGCAGTTACAGGGTTGACTATGGCTACACCTTC	CASSYRVDYGYTF
TRBJ1-2	TRBV4-2	TRBD1	few	TGTGCCAGCAGCCGAGGGGGCGACGGCTACACCTTC	CASSRGGDGYTF
TRBJ1-1	TRBV29-1	TRBD1	.	TGCAGCGTTGTACAGGGGGACACTGAAGCTTTCTTT	CSVVQGDTEAFF
TRBJ1-2	TRBV27	.	.	TGTGCCAGCAGTTTATCGAGGGGCGGCGGAGGCTACACCTTC	CASSLSRGGGGYTF
TRBJ2-3	TRBV7-9	TRBD2	.	TGTGCCAGCAGCTTAGCTAGCGGGGGGCCCGATACGCAGTATTTT	CASSLASGGPDTQYF
TRBJ1-2	TRBV2	.	.	TGTGCCAGCAGTGAAGTAGGCGGCGCGGGCTATGGCTACACCTTC	CASSEVGGAGYGYTF
TRBJ2-7	TRBV5-6	.	.	TGTGCCAGCAGCAGGACAGAGACCTACGAGCAGTACTTC	CASSRTETYEQYF
TRBJ2-1	TRBV5-1	TRBD2	.	TGCGCCAGCAGCTTAAGACTAGCCCCCAATGAGCAGTTCTTC	CASSLRLAPNEQFF
TRBJ2-5	TRBV7-9	.	few	TGTGCCTCCTCCGAAGTTTTGGGGGAGACCCAGTACTTC	CASSEVLGETQYF
TRBJ1-2	TRBV29-1	.	few	TGCAGCGTTGAGCGCAGGGGAGGCTACACCTTC	CSVERRGGYTF
TRBJ2-1	TRBV10-3	TRBD2	.	TGTGCCATCAGTGAGTCTAGGGCTAGCGGGGACAACAATGAGCAGTTCTTC	CAISESRASGDNNEQFF
TRBJ1-2	TRBV23-1	.	.	TGCGCCAGCAGTCCGTATAGGGGAAGGAGAAATGGCTACACCTTC	CASSPYRGRRNGYTF
TRBJ1-5	TRBV27	.	.	TGTGCCAGCAGTCGGGGGACACGGGGAAGCAATCAGCCCCAGCATTTT	CASSRGTRGSNQPQHF